The TCR beta chain under discussion was sequenced for a study of T-cell memory formation after mild COVID-19. Study-level points and caveats: Clonal second-wave expansions that peaked on day 37 had unconfirmed SARS-CoV-2 specificity. Researchers found some responding clones in pre-infection memory, a sign that cross-reactive memory joined.

About this clonotype: Its antigen remains unknown.

Per germline, CDR1 MNHNY and CDR2 SVGAGI (reference sequence). Trimming took off 8 bases at V and 0 bases at J, with 4 bases between the two ends. This CDR3 has 12 amino acids. MiXCR was run by TCRdb on the 5' RACE reads, yielding one entry per CDR3 protein. Among some 49,000 distinct CDR3 sequences listed, roughly a quarter were seen once. V usage is TRBV6-6 and J usage is TRBJ2-2; D ambiguous. The sample was PBMCs or a T cell subset sorted from them (not recorded which). The receptor was derived from a man between 18 and 29 years old who had mild COVID-19 (a few samples of this study predate the infection). Cell type and time point are not known. The CDR3 region is CASETNTGELFF. For the CDR3, the DNA is TGTGCCAGCGAGACGAACACCGGGGAGCTGTTTTTT.